These T cell receptor beta chains were read from a single sample in a study of blood T cell repertoires in COVID-19. Sequencing was performed with immunoSEQ multiplex PCR; in TCRdb, only in-frame clones are kept and a portion is missing. The sample yields about 230,000 clones, approximately 90% seen once. Sequenced sample: peripheral blood. These receptors all stem from a man aged 30 to 39 with COVID-19, enrolled during active disease. Both conserved end residues are part of each CDR3. The order of the fields is D gene, V gene, J gene, CDR3 protein. D genes are given only for firm matches.

d_call: .
v_call: TRBV12-5
j_call: TRBJ1-1
cdr3_aa: CASGLQGNTEAFF

d_call: .
v_call: TRBV7-8
j_call: TRBJ2-2
cdr3_aa: CASSLVVLGEENTGELFF

d_call: .
v_call: TRBV27
j_call: TRBJ1-4
cdr3_aa: CASSTTWGATNEKLFF

d_call: TRBD1
v_call: TRBV15
j_call: TRBJ2-6
cdr3_aa: CAARTGGTGANVLTF

d_call: .
v_call: TRBV18
j_call: TRBJ1-1
cdr3_aa: CASSPQEGVMNTEAFF

d_call: .
v_call: TRBV6-5
j_call: TRBJ1-6
cdr3_aa: CASSSGHINSPLHF

d_call: .
v_call: TRBV5-8
j_call: TRBJ1-5
cdr3_aa: CASSSGNQPQHF

d_call: TRBD1
v_call: TRBV6-2/TRBV6-3
j_call: TRBJ2-2
cdr3_aa: CASSYRRQGASNTGELFF

d_call: .
v_call: TRBV28
j_call: TRBJ2-1
cdr3_aa: CASSLTTGPLYNEQFF

d_call: .
v_call: TRBV6-5
j_call: TRBJ2-7
cdr3_aa: CASRREDRYEQYF

d_call: TRBD1
v_call: TRBV9
j_call: TRBJ1-1
cdr3_aa: CASSVGRTGWGTEAFF

d_call: TRBD1
v_call: TRBV4-1
j_call: TRBJ1-2
cdr3_aa: CASSRAQGGNYGYTF

d_call: .
v_call: TRBV5-1
j_call: TRBJ1-1
cdr3_aa: CASSFSPGVVNTEAFF

d_call: .
v_call: TRBV5-1
j_call: TRBJ2-2
cdr3_aa: CASRAGTANTGELFF

d_call: TRBD1
v_call: TRBV28
j_call: TRBJ1-1
cdr3_aa: CASSFRDRPLNTEAFF

d_call: .
v_call: TRBV21-1
j_call: TRBJ1-1
cdr3_aa: CARSDRENTEAFF

d_call: .
v_call: TRBV27
j_call: TRBJ2-1
cdr3_aa: CASSGLGIYNEQFF

d_call: .
v_call: TRBV28
j_call: TRBJ1-2
cdr3_aa: CASSLYQGPSYGYTF

d_call: .
v_call: TRBV25-1
j_call: TRBJ2-7
cdr3_aa: CASSDPTYEQYF

d_call: .
v_call: TRBV2
j_call: TRBJ1-4
cdr3_aa: CASGRSHEKLFF

d_call: .
v_call: TRBV9
j_call: TRBJ1-1
cdr3_aa: CASSRRGTEAFF

d_call: TRBD2
v_call: TRBV5-4
j_call: TRBJ2-1
cdr3_aa: CASSFAGGGGEQFF

d_call: TRBD1
v_call: TRBV27
j_call: TRBJ1-1
cdr3_aa: CASTTRGRGLNKDTEAFF

d_call: .
v_call: TRBV7-2
j_call: TRBJ1-5
cdr3_aa: CASSFIWGGVSQPQHF

d_call: TRBD1
v_call: TRBV5-6
j_call: TRBJ1-2
cdr3_aa: CASSSRQGAHYGYTF

d_call: TRBD2
v_call: TRBV7-8
j_call: TRBJ2-3
cdr3_aa: CASSTWTSGNTQYF

d_call: TRBD1
v_call: TRBV28
j_call: TRBJ2-2
cdr3_aa: CASRPGQGYTGELFF

d_call: TRBD1
v_call: TRBV10-2
j_call: TRBJ1-1
cdr3_aa: CASSWEGGANTEAFF

d_call: TRBD1
v_call: TRBV28
j_call: TRBJ1-1
cdr3_aa: CASSLVTGEGGAFF

d_call: .
v_call: TRBV7-9
j_call: TRBJ2-6
cdr3_aa: CASSSPTGDLAGANVLTF

d_call: .
v_call: TRBV7-2
j_call: TRBJ2-7
cdr3_aa: CASSQTPGSYEQYF

d_call: .
v_call: TRBV30
j_call: TRBJ2-1
cdr3_aa: CAFSGANSYNEQFF

d_call: .
v_call: TRBV5-4
j_call: TRBJ1-6
cdr3_aa: CASSSGHSSSYNSPLHF

d_call: TRBD2
v_call: TRBV9
j_call: TRBJ2-1
cdr3_aa: CASSVRPSGENEQFF

d_call: .
v_call: TRBV6-2/TRBV6-3
j_call: TRBJ1-6
cdr3_aa: CASSYSPQGGYSPLHF

d_call: .
v_call: TRBV7-2
j_call: TRBJ1-1
cdr3_aa: CASSPSSRHNTEAFF

d_call: TRBD1
v_call: TRBV2
j_call: TRBJ2-7
cdr3_aa: CASSADRGTYEQYF

d_call: .
v_call: TRBV7-9
j_call: TRBJ2-2
cdr3_aa: CASSLLDRTNTGELFF

d_call: .
v_call: TRBV2
j_call: TRBJ1-2
cdr3_aa: CASIIGGPGYTF

d_call: TRBD1
v_call: TRBV7-9
j_call: TRBJ1-5
cdr3_aa: CASSLDGTGVSNQPQHF

d_call: TRBD1
v_call: TRBV7-2
j_call: TRBJ2-1
cdr3_aa: CASSLGTAYNEQFF

d_call: TRBD1
v_call: TRBV18
j_call: TRBJ1-6
cdr3_aa: CASSSGQGNSNSPLHF

d_call: .
v_call: TRBV10-3
j_call: TRBJ2-7
cdr3_aa: CAISESISGYEQYF

d_call: .
v_call: TRBV30
j_call: TRBJ2-2
cdr3_aa: CAWSPLGGRSAGELFF

d_call: TRBD1
v_call: TRBV28
j_call: TRBJ2-7
cdr3_aa: CASSPGQALKSYEQYF

d_call: .
v_call: TRBV27
j_call: TRBJ1-6
cdr3_aa: CASANKASWYNSPLHF

d_call: .
v_call: TRBV7-6
j_call: TRBJ1-1
cdr3_aa: CASSLKTGNTEAFF

d_call: .
v_call: TRBV7-6
j_call: TRBJ1-1
cdr3_aa: CASSRTENTEAFF

d_call: TRBD1
v_call: TRBV9
j_call: TRBJ2-3
cdr3_aa: CASSVQGAGDTQYF

d_call: .
v_call: TRBV2
j_call: TRBJ1-1
cdr3_aa: CASSLGQNTEAFF

d_call: .
v_call: TRBV3-1/TRBV3-2
j_call: TRBJ1-1
cdr3_aa: CASSQAGSLNTEAFF

d_call: .
v_call: TRBV15
j_call: TRBJ1-4
cdr3_aa: CATSRTGKNEKLFF

d_call: TRBD2
v_call: TRBV7-2
j_call: TRBJ2-3
cdr3_aa: CASSTRGGASPDTQYF